The T cell receptor (beta chain) described here comes from a study of T cell responses to AZD1222 COVID-19 vaccine. Across the study: Some second doses came at about 4 weeks and others at about 12 weeks; these were pooled. Findings and limits, study-wide: White British donors predominated, females outnumbered males, and clonal diversity was possibly underestimated. Breadth and depth of Spike-specific TCRs rose after two AZD1222 doses.

Germline CDR1 KGHSH, CDR2 LQKENI. Trimming removed 4 bases from V and 1 base from J, with 7 bases in between. The CDR3 has 13 residues. For this clone: The antigen is unknown.

The data were produced by immunoSEQ multiplex PCR, yet TCRdb's version contains in-frame clones alone and is incomplete. The sample has fewer than 110,000 clones; about 90% are singletons. The chain carries TRBV18 and TRBJ1-1; D is unclear. The material was peripheral blood, obtained on day 0 of AZD1222 vaccination. The TCR comes from an adult in good health. The CDR3 here is CASSLSRNTEAFF. For the CDR3, the DNA is TGTGCCAGCTCACTTTCAAGGAACACTGAAGCTTTCTTT.